This T cell receptor beta chain was recorded in a study of T cell repertoires in cytomegalovirus infection. Study as a whole: Based on public TCR beta signatures, there were indications of CMV infection and of a matching HLA type. Whole-study findings and limits: What dominated the ex vivo response were HLA-C-restricted CMV-specific TCR beta clonotypes. People with CMV and the relevant HLA were identified by cumulative public TCR beta family frequency.

Notes on this clonotype: Its cognate antigen is unknown.

The CDR3 has 15 amino acids. Germline CDR1 reads PRHDT; CDR2 reads FYEKMQ (reference sequence). The ends were cut back, 7 bases at V and 0 bases at J, with 10 bases in the middle. TCRdb called the reads again in MiXCR, with one record for every CDR3 protein. The sample carries more than 75,000 distinct CDR3 sequences, 25% to 30% recorded once. The V and J genes are TRBV13 and TRBJ2-6; D might be TRBD1 (6 bases). The sample consisted of CD8+ T cells from cultured PBMCs, taken from culture after CMV antigen stimulation. The clonotype originates from a human donor in good health (CMV status not recorded). Some clones in this sample may be carry-over from other donors' samples. The CDR3 nucleotides read TGTGCCAGCAAACAGGGATTCTCTGGGGCCAACGTCCTGACTTTC. Translation gives CASKQGFSGANVLTF.